This T cell receptor beta chain is from a study of cytomegalovirus exposure and HLA in healthy donors. Findings and caveats of the study: Three CMV-associated chains were confirmed in vitro to be specific for CMV antigens. The classifier reportedly diagnosed cytomegalovirus status with high specificity and sensitivity.

This clone came up once. The antigen is not known. Primers for the PCR totalled 60 Vbeta and 13 Jbeta. The table came from immunoSEQ multiplex PCR; TCRdb's copy has only in-frame clones and leaves some out. The sample contains more than 140,000 clones, more than 65% of which appear only once. The CDR3 has 13 amino acids. V was clipped by 1 base and J by 3 bases, with 6 bases between them. Germline V CDR1 and CDR2: LNHDA, SQIVND (reference sequence). Sequenced: PBMCs. The genes are TRBV19 and TRBJ1-2; D unresolved. The origin of this receptor is a man in his thirties or forties in good health and CMV-seropositive. Written as DNA, the CDR3 is TGTGCCAGTAGTATAGTACCGGACTATGGCTACACCTTC. It yields the protein CASSIVPDYGYTF.